This T cell receptor beta chain appears in the sequencing data of a study of T cell responses to AZD1222 COVID-19 vaccine. Study-wide points: The donor group comprised mostly white British people and more females; the analysis possibly underestimated clonal diversity.

Comments on this clone: Its antigen remains unknown.

Trimming cost V 7 bases and J 6 bases, with 24 bases left between them. Germline CDR1 is SGHRS and CDR2 is YFSETQ. The CDR3 contains 16 residues. Here immunoSEQ multiplex PCR was the method, and the copy in TCRdb shows in-frame clones only, minus some. The sample lists some 130,000 clones, roughly 85% seen once, with 7.5% to 8.5% in the top ten. The chain employs TRBV5-1 and TRBJ2-3; D possibly matches TRBD1 or TRBD2 (5 bases each). The source is an adult in good health. The specimen was peripheral blood, collected on day 0 of AZD1222 vaccination. The CDR3 here is CASQITRGFVVDTQYF. The CDR3 nucleotides read TGCGCCAGCCAAATAACGAGGGGATTCGTGGTGGATACGCAGTATTTT.